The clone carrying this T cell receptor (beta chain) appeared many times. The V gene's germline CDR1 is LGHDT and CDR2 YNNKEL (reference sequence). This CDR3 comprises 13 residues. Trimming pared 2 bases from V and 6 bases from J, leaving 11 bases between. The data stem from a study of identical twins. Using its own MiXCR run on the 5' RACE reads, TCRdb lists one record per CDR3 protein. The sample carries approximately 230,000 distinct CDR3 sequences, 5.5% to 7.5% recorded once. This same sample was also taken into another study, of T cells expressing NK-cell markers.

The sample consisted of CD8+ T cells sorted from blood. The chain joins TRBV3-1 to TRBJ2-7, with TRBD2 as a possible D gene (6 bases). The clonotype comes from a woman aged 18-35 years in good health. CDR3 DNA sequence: TGTGCCAGCAGCCAACTGAGGGGAGGCGAGCAGTACTTC. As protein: CASSQLRGGEQYF.